The 28 T cell receptor beta chains given below trace back to one sample, sequenced in a study of CD8 T cells in ankylosing spondylitis. Study conclusions and caveats: There was a TCR beta motif, made of eight highly homologous variants, that appeared characteristic of ankylosing spondylitis blood.

For these TCRs, the target antigens are not known. From the 5' RACE reads, TCRdb called clonotypes with MiXCR, one entry per CDR3 protein. The sample contains approximately 540,000 distinct CDR3 sequences, roughly 13% of which appear only once. The sample taken for sequencing was blood, either unsorted or a sorted T cell fraction (not recorded which). The origin of the receptors is a male donor with ankylosing spondylitis.

This clonotype turned up a few times. The V and J genes are TRBV7-8 and TRBJ2-3; 12 nucleotides line up with TRBD2. The CDR3 is 19 residues long. V shed 2 bases and J 3 bases; nucleotides not matched to a gene: 12. Germline CDR1 reads SGHVS; CDR2 reads FQNEAQ. The DNA of the CDR3 is TGTGCCAGCAGCTTACTAATTCGGACTAGCGGGGTGGGGACAGATACGCAGTATTTT. The encoded protein is CASSLLIRTSGVGTDTQYF.

The chain uses TRBV9 and TRBJ2-4; D gene uncertain. Germline V gene sequence: CDR1 SGDLS, CDR2 YYNGEE. CDR3 length equals 14 residues. Trimming cost V 4 bases and J 1 base, with 9 bases left between them. The CDR3 reads CASSPPNAKNIQYF. The CDR3 DNA reads TGTGCCAGCAGCCCCCCCAATGCCAAAAACATTCAGTACTTC.

This clonotype was seen only a few times. For the CDR3, the DNA is TGCAGTGCTAACCCAGAAAGGGTTTGGGAAAAACTGTTTTTT. Its translation is CSANPERVWEKLFF. The gene calls are TRBV20-1 and TRBJ1-4; unclear D gene. V lost 4 bases and J 8 bases, leaving 17 bases between the germline ends. This CDR3 spans 14 amino acids. The V gene's germline CDR1 is DFQATT and CDR2 SNEGSKA (reference sequence).

The chain is built from TRBV3-1 and TRBJ1-2; D not certain. The CDR3 contains 15 residues. Germline lookup yields CDR1 LGHDT and CDR2 YNNKEL (reference sequence). Trimming removed 0 bases from V and 3 bases from J, with 11 bases in between. CDR3 bases: TGTGCCAGCAGCCAAGAGGCGGGTGCGGACTATGGCTACACCTTC. Translation gives CASSQEAGADYGYTF.

V usage is TRBV30 and J usage is TRBJ1-1, with D unclear. Trimming removed 3 bases at V and 7 bases at J, with 9 bases between. The germline CDR1 and CDR2 sequences are GTSNPN and SVGIG (reference sequence). This CDR3 is built from 11 residues. In nucleotides, the CDR3 is TGTGCCTGGAGCCCAACGGGTGAAGCTTTCTTT. Its translation: CAWSPTGEAFF. Supplemented by reference TRBV30 and TRBJ1-1, the full variable domain reads SQTIHQWPATLVQPVGSPLSLECTVEGTSNPNLYWYRQAAGRGLQLLFYSVGIGQISSEVPQNLSASRPQDRQFILSSKKLLLSDSGFYLCAWSPTGEAFFGQGTRLTVV.

This chain uses TRBV18 with TRBJ2-7, with D possibly TRBD2 on 6 matching bases. The CDR3 has 14 residues. Trimming removed 0 bases from V and 4 bases from J, with 10 bases in between. Looked up from germline, CDR1 is KGHSH and CDR2 is LQKENI. The CDR3 reads CASSPPGGPYEQYF. The DNA of the CDR3 is TGTGCCAGCTCACCACCTGGAGGGCCTTACGAGCAGTACTTC.

The V call is TRBV11-2, the J call TRBJ2-1; D is perhaps TRBD2 (6 bases). Germline V gene data show CDR1 as SGHAT and CDR2 as FQNNGV. This CDR3 has 17 residues. V was trimmed by 0 bases and J by 0 bases, leaving 12 bases between them. The CDR3 here is CASSLESASVSYNEQFF. As DNA, the CDR3 is TGTGCCAGCAGCTTAGAATCGGCTAGCGTCTCCTACAATGAGCAGTTCTTC.

This clonotype was observed a few times. This sequence joins TRBV20-1 and TRBJ2-4, with D perhaps TRBD1 (5 bases). The V gene's germline CDR1 is DFQATT and CDR2 SNEGSKA (reference sequence). Trimming took off 6 bases at V and 13 bases at J, with 13 bases between the two ends. CDR3 length: 10 residues. The CDR3 sequence: CSAPRQLQYF. In nucleotides, the CDR3 is TGCAGTGCCCCTAGACAGCTACAGTACTTC.

This chain joins TRBV5-1 and TRBJ2-2, with D possibly being TRBD1 (6 bases). This CDR3 comprises 17 residues. Trimming stripped 3 bases from V and 3 bases from J, with 18 bases between. The germline CDR1 and CDR2 sequences are SGHRS and YFSETQ. This CDR3 reads CASSSTTGMRDTGELFF. The DNA for the CDR3 is TGCGCCAGCAGCTCGACCACAGGGATGAGGGACACCGGGGAGCTGTTTTTT.

The CDR3 protein is CASSAASTDTQYF. The CDR3 region has the DNA TGCGCCAGCAGTGCGGCAAGCACAGATACGCAGTATTTT. The chain couples TRBV5-1 to TRBJ2-3; D call uncertain. CDR1 SGHRS and CDR2 YFSETQ come from the germline V gene. V was pared by 5 bases and J by 0 bases, with 7 bases between. The CDR3 runs 13 residues.

This clonotype has a single count. CDR3 protein: CASSLATGEARPLHF. In DNA, the CDR3 is TGCGCCAGCAGCTTGGCCACAGGGGAAGCTCGGCCCCTCCACTTT. The genes are TRBV5-1 and TRBJ1-6; TRBD1 agrees at 7 bases. There are 15 residues in the CDR3. J was trimmed by 13 bases and V by 0 bases; bases with no gene match: 10. Germline values: CDR1 SGHRS, CDR2 YFSETQ.

The rearrangement joins TRBV11-2 to TRBJ2-3, with D perhaps TRBD2 (5 bases). CDR1 is SGHAT and CDR2 is FQNNGV in the germline V gene. V was shortened by 6 bases and J by 4 bases, with 17 bases between the two germline ends. The length of the CDR3 is 15 residues. The CDR3 region is CASRGLRSGSDTQYF. CDR3 sequence (DNA): TGTGCCAGCAGAGGGCTCAGAAGCGGTTCAGATACGCAGTATTTT.

There are many counts of this clonotype. The genes are TRBV12-3 or TRBV12-4 and TRBJ2-2; D is undetermined. This CDR3 has 14 amino acids. Between the trimmed V and J ends, which lost 6 bases and 4 bases, there was a span of 12 bases. The CDR3 is CASRKRTLTGELFF. CDR3 nucleotides: TGTGCCAGCAGAAAACGGACCCTCACCGGGGAGCTGTTTTTT.

The rearrangement joins TRBV4-2 to TRBJ2-5; D gene ambiguous. V lost 5 bases to trimming and J lost 4 bases, with 8 bases between them. The CDR3 length is 12 residues. CDR1 and CDR2 from the germline V gene are LGHNA and YNFKEQ. This CDR3 is CASSTDGETQYF. The CDR3 coding sequence is TGTGCCAGCAGCACAGACGGAGAGACCCAGTACTTC.

This clonotype has only a few counts. This chain joins TRBV5-1 and TRBJ1-2; 11 positions agree with TRBD1. The CDR3 has 16 amino acids. Germline lookup yields CDR1 SGHRS and CDR2 YFSETQ. The junction had 13 bases not matched to a gene; V was cut back by 4 bases and J by 8 bases. The CDR3, as DNA: TGCGCCAGCAGCCCGGCCGGGACAGGGGGATTGAAAGGCTACACCTTC. Protein product: CASSPAGTGGLKGYTF.

This clonotype came up a few times. The chain employs TRBV30 and TRBJ2-7, with D uncertain. The ends were cut back, 3 bases at V and 12 bases at J, with 18 bases in the middle. The length of the CDR3 is 12 residues. Germline assignment: CDR1 GTSNPN and CDR2 SVGIG (reference sequence). The CDR3 bases are TGTGCCTGGAGCCCAAGGAGAGGATCTCGGTACTTC. It translates to CAWSPRRGSRYF.

The chain couples TRBV20-1 to TRBJ2-4; D may be TRBD1 (6 bases). Trimming shortened V by 0 bases and J by 7 bases, and 16 bases separated the two germline ends. CDR1 is DFQATT and CDR2 is SNEGSKA in the germline V gene (reference sequence). CDR3 length: 15 residues. The CDR3 spells CSARDLGKGVNIQYF. The CDR3 coding sequence is TGCAGTGCTAGAGATCTCGGGAAGGGGGTTAACATTCAGTACTTC.

The V and J genes are TRBV18 and TRBJ1-5, with unresolved D. The CDR3 is made up of 15 amino acids. Looked up from germline, CDR1 is KGHSH and CDR2 is LQKENI. V lost 3 bases and J lost 5, with 14 bases in between. CDR3 sequence (DNA): TGTGCCAGCTCACCGGGATCAGGCTCTGATCAGCCCCAGCATTTT. Translation: CASSPGSGSDQPQHF.

This clonotype was picked up a small number of times. V and J are TRBV7-2 and TRBJ2-1; D might be TRBD2 (6 bases). Germline CDR1 reads SGHTA; CDR2 reads FQGNSA. V lost 0 bases and J 0 bases, leaving 18 bases between the germline ends. This CDR3 is built from 19 residues. The CDR3 region has the DNA TGTGCCAGCAGCTTAGCGCGGATAGCGGAGTCGAGCTCCTACAATGAGCAGTTCTTC. Amino acids: CASSLARIAESSSYNEQFF. The complete variable domain, with remaining parts taken from reference TRBV7-2 and TRBJ2-1, reads GAGVSQSPSNKVTEKGKDVELRCDPISGHTALYWYRQSLGQGLEFLIYFQGNSAPDKSGLPSDRFSAERTGGSVSTLTIQRTQQEDSAVYLCASSLARIAESSSYNEQFFGPGTRLTVL.

This clonotype was counted a few times. The V call is TRBV25-1, the J call TRBJ2-7, with D possibly being TRBD1 or TRBD2 (5 bases each). Deletions cut 7 bases from V and 4 bases from J, with 20 bases between. Germline V CDR1 and CDR2: MGHDK, SYGVNS. The CDR3 sequence is 15 residues long. CDR3 sequence (DNA): TGTGCCAGCACCGCCCACGGGACCAAACGTTACGAGCAGTACTTC. It codes for CASTAHGTKRYEQYF.

This clonotype was seen only a few times. This chain joins TRBV5-1 and TRBJ1-2; D perhaps matches TRBD1 (5 bases). Germline CDR1 reads SGHRS; CDR2 reads YFSETQ. This CDR3 has 16 amino acids. V was pared by 4 bases and J by 8 bases, with 24 bases between. CDR3 coding DNA: TGCGCCAGCAGCCGAAGTCCTCTGGGGGATGAGGTGGGCTACACCTTC. The encoded protein is CASSRSPLGDEVGYTF.

The chain uses TRBV29-1 and TRBJ1-1, with TRBD1 matching 7 bases. CDR3 length: 20 residues. V lost 3 bases, J lost 4 bases, and 26 bases stayed unmatched. The germline V gene encodes CDR1 SQVTM and CDR2 ANQGSEA. CDR3 DNA: TGCAGCGTTGAGGATAGGGACAGCGAAACTCCCTACCGCGATTCCACTGAAGCTTTCTTT. It is translated as CSVEDRDSETPYRDSTEAFF. The whole variable domain, filled in from reference TRBV29-1 and TRBJ1-1, reads SAVISQKPSRDICQRGTSLTIQCQVDSQVTMMFWYRQQPGQSLTLIATANQGSEATYESGFVIDKFPISRPNLTFSTLTVSNMSPEDSSIYLCSVEDRDSETPYRDSTEAFFGQGTRLTVV.

The chain links TRBV7-8 to TRBJ2-5; 13 bases agree with TRBD2. Germline V gene lookup returns CDR1 SGHVS and CDR2 FQNEAQ. V lost 2 bases and J lost 3; bases outside the gene matches: 9. CDR3 length equals 18 residues. The CDR3 DNA sequence: TGTGCCAGCAGCTTACCAGACGGACTAGCGGGAGAGGAAGAGACCCAGTACTTC. This sequence encodes CASSLPDGLAGEEETQYF.

Only a few counts were recorded for this clonotype. CDR3 coding DNA: TGTGCCAGCAGCTCTAGCGGGAGCTACGAGCAGTACGTC. Its protein product is CASSSSGSYEQYV. This chain joins TRBV7-9 and TRBJ2-7; TRBD2 matches at 10 bases. The CDR3 spans 13 residues. V shed 4 bases, J shed 3 bases, and the junction held 0 bases outside the gene matches. CDR1 and CDR2 (germline): SEHNR, FQNEAQ (reference sequence).

This clonotype was seen more than once but under ten times. This rearrangement joins TRBV20-1 to TRBJ2-7, with 12 nucleotides matching TRBD2. The CDR3 loop spans 16 amino acids. The V gene end was trimmed by 0 bases and the J gene end by 6 bases; junction bases not matched to a gene: 9. The V gene's germline CDR1 is DFQATT and CDR2 SNEGSKA (reference sequence). The CDR3 nucleotides are TGCAGTGCTAGAGACCCTAGCGGGAGGGCCCTCTCCGAGCAGTACTTC. This encodes CSARDPSGRALSEQYF.

This clonotype was picked up a small number of times. J is TRBJ2-1 and V is TRBV5-1, with 8 positions matching TRBD2. J lost 5 bases, V lost 5 bases, and 12 bases had no gene match. Germline lookup yields CDR1 SGHRS and CDR2 YFSETQ. There are 16 residues in the CDR3. The CDR3, as DNA: TGCGCCAGCAGATCCTGGTCGGGAGGGCGGAACAATGAGCAGTTCTTC. It codes for CASRSWSGGRNNEQFF.

This clonotype showed up just a few times. The chain combines TRBV14 with TRBJ1-2, with 9 bases aligning to TRBD1. This CDR3 has 15 amino acids. V dropped 4 bases and J dropped 4; count of bases not matched to a gene: 7. Germline loops: CDR1 SGHDN, CDR2 FVKESK. CDR3 sequence (DNA): TGTGCCAGCAGCCTCCGACAGGGGGGATCCTATGGCTACACCTTC. Its protein is CASSLRQGGSYGYTF.

This chain connects TRBV7-2 to TRBJ2-2; no reliable D call. The V gene's germline CDR1 is SGHTA and CDR2 FQGNSA. The CDR3 length is 13 residues. The V gene lost 5 bases and the J gene lost 6 bases, with 10 bases spanning the gap. CDR3 region: CASSPMWAGELFF. The CDR3, as DNA: TGTGCCAGCAGCCCCATGTGGGCCGGGGAGCTGTTTTTT.